These T cell receptor beta chains were read from a single sample in a study of blood T cell repertoires in COVID-19. Sequencing used immunoSEQ multiplex PCR; TCRdb keeps in-frame clones, though not all of them. The sample has 140,000 to 150,000 clones, roughly nine tenths seen once. Specimen: peripheral blood. The receptors shown here come from a man aged 18 to 29 with COVID-19, enrolled during active disease. The CDR3 runs from the conserved cysteine through the conserved F or W. D genes are given only for firm matches. Only some rows state a clone size, as once, few, many or a class for expanded clones.

clone_size j_call d_call v_call cdr3_nt cdr3_aa
. TRBJ2-1 TRBD1 TRBV27 TGTGCCAGCAGTTTAACGGGACAGGGGGGGGATGAGCAGTTCTTC CASSLTGQGGDEQFF
. TRBJ1-1 TRBD1 TRBV5-1 TGCGCCAGCAGCTCCGGACAGGGGGCTTTCTTT CASSSGQGAFF
once TRBJ1-4 TRBD1 TRBV28 TGTGCCAGCAGCCCCGTTGACAGGGGGTCCGGAAAACTGCTTTTT CASSPVDRGSGKLLF
. TRBJ1-2 . TRBV11-2 TGTGCCAGCAGCTTAGGGGGGGGAAGCTTCTATGGCTACACCTTC CASSLGGGSFYGYTF
. TRBJ2-7 TRBD1 TRBV27 TGTGCCAGCTCGCTAGGACAGGGGTCCTACGAGCAGTACTTC CASSLGQGSYEQYF
. TRBJ2-3 . TRBV29-1 TGCAGCGTTGAGGTCGGGGGTGGGAGGACAGATACGCAGTATTTT CSVEVGGGRTDTQYF
. TRBJ2-2 . TRBV7-9 TGTGCCAGCAGAAAACAGGATCGTTCCGCCGGGGAGCTGTTTTTT CASRKQDRSAGELFF
once TRBJ2-6 . TRBV28 TGTGCCAGCAAACTAAGGGGTGGTGGGGCCAACGTCCTGACTTTC CASKLRGGGANVLTF
. TRBJ1-1 . TRBV6-2/TRBV6-3 TGTGCCAGCAGTTACTCGGGGCAGGGCCTCCCTGAAGCTTTCTTT CASSYSGQGLPEAFF
. TRBJ2-7 TRBD2 TRBV27 TGTGCCAGCAGTTTAGAACCAGCGGGAGGGGGCCTAGGGCAGTACTTC CASSLEPAGGGLGQYF
. TRBJ2-7 TRBD1 TRBV28 TGTGCCAGCAGGTCGGGACAGAGCCCCTACGAGCAGTACTTC CASRSGQSPYEQYF